This T cell receptor beta chain appears in the sequencing data of a study of blood T cells in healthy people across ages. Study as a whole: In model experiments, template switching was able to capture about one barcoded beta molecule for every two T cells that were present.

About this clonotype itself: Its specificity is not known.

The CDR3 consists of 15 residues. The V gene lost 0 bases and the J gene lost 2 bases, with 9 bases spanning the gap. Per the germline V gene, CDR1 is SGHRS and CDR2 is YFSETQ. Donors each provided about 10 milliliters of peripheral blood. For the second PCR, which ran for 7 to 11 cycles, a sample-barcoded 5' primer and a J-beta primer mix were used. TCRdb re-called the 5' RACE reads with MiXCR, one entry per CDR3 protein. There are about 1.6 million distinct CDR3 sequences in the sample; about 35% occur only once, and around 11% lies in the top ten. Study-wide findings and caveats: Diversity of TCR beta per million T cells declined in a roughly linear way with age.

The rearrangement joins TRBV5-1 to TRBJ2-1; D is ambiguous. This clonotype originated in a woman aged 30 to 39 in good health. Material: blood. The CDR3 protein is CASSLAANTYNEQFF. The CDR3 DNA is TGCGCCAGCAGCTTGGCCGCAAACACCTACAATGAGCAGTTCTTC.